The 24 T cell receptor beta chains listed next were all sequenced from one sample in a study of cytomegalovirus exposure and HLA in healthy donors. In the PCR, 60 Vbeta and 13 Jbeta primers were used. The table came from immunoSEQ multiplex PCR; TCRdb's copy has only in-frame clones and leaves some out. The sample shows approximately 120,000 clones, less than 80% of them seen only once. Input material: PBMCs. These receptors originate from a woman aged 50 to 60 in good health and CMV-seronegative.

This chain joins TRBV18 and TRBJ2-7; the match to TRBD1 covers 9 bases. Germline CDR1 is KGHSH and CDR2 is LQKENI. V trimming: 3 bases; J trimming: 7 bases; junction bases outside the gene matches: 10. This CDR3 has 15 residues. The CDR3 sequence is CASSPGPGQGSEQYF. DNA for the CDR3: TGTGCCAGCTCACCTGGGCCGGGACAGGGTTCTGAGCAGTACTTC.

The CDR3, as DNA: TGCGCCAGCAGCCAAGAGGTTGCAGGATACTACGAGCAGTACTTC. It codes for CASSQEVAGYYEQYF. The gene calls are TRBV4-1 and TRBJ2-7, with D unclear. The CDR3 length is 15 residues. Per the germline V gene, CDR1 is MGHRA and CDR2 is YSYEKL. Trimming took 0 bases from V and 3 from J, leaving 12 bases between them.

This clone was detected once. The DNA of the CDR3 is TGTGCCACTAATCAACGGGGTAACGAGCAGTACTTC. Translation: CATNQRGNEQYF. This chain links TRBV21-1 with TRBJ2-7; the table's D call, TRBD2, has no DNA check behind it. TRBV21-1 is a known pseudogene. The CDR3 is 12 amino acids.

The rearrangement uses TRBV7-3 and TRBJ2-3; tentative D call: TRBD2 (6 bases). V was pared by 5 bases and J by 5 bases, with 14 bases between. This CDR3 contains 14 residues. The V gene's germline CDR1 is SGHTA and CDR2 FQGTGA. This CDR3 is CASSRTNEKDTQYF. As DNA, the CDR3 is TGTGCCAGCAGCCGGACTAACGAAAAAGATACGCAGTATTTT.

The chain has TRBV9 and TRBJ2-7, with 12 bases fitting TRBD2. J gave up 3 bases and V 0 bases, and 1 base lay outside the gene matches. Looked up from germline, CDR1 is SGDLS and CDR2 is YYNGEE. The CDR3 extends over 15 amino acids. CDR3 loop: CASSVGLAGDYEQYF. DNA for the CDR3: TGTGCCAGCAGCGTAGGACTAGCGGGAGACTACGAGCAGTACTTC.

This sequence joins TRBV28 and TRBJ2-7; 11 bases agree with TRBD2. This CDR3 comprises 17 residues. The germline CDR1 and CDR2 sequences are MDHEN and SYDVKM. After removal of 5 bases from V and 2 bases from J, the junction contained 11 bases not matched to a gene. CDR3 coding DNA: TGTGCCAGCAGTCTCGGTGCTCTAGCGGGAGGAACCTACGAGCAGTACTTC. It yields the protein CASSLGALAGGTYEQYF.

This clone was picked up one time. CDR3 nucleotides: TGTGCCTGGAGTGATCCACCGAGGGTCCTGGTCCCTGAAGCTTTCTTT. Its protein product is CAWSDPPRVLVPEAFF. V usage is TRBV30 and J usage is TRBJ1-1; D ambiguous. V lost 1 base, J lost 6 bases, and 21 bases lay in between. The CDR3 length is 16 residues. Per the germline V gene, CDR1 is GTSNPN and CDR2 is SVGIG (reference sequence).

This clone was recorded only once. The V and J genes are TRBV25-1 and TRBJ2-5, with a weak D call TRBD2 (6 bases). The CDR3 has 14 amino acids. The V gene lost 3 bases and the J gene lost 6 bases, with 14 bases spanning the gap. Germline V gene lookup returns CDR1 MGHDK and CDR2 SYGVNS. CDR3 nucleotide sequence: TGTGCCAGCAGTGACTGGCCCGCGGGGAAGACCCAGTACTTC. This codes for CASSDWPAGKTQYF.

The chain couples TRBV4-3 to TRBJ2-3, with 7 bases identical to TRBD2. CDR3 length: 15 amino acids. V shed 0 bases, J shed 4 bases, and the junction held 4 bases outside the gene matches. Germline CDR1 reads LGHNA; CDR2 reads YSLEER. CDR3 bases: TGCGCCAGCAGCCAAGATCTTACTAGCGCAGATACGCAGTATTTT. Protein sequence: CASSQDLTSADTQYF.

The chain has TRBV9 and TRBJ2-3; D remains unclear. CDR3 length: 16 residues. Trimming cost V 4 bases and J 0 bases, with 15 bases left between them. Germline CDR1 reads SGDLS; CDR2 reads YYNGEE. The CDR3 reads CASSRSGLRSTDTQYF. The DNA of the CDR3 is TGTGCCAGCAGCCGCTCCGGTTTGCGGAGCACAGATACGCAGTATTTT. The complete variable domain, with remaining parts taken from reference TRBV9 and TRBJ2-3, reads DSGVTQTPKHLITATGQRVTLRCSPRSGDLSVYWYQQSLDQGLQFLIQYYNGEERAKGNILERFSAQQFPDLHSELNLSSLELGDSALYFCASSRSGLRSTDTQYFGPGTRLTVL.

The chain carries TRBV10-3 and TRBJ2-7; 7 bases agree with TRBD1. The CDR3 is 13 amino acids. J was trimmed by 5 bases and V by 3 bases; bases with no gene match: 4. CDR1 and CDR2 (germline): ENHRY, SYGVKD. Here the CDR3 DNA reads TGTGCCATCAGTGAATACAGGGGCAACGAGCAGTACTTC. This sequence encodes CAISEYRGNEQYF.

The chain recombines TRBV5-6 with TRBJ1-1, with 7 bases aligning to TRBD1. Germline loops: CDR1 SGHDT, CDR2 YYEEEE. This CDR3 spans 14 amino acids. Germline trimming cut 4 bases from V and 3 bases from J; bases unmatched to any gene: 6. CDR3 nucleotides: TGTGCCAGCAGCGAGCGACAGGGATACACTGAAGCTTTCTTT. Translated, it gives CASSERQGYTEAFF.

The CDR3: CASRGTGMSYEQYF. As DNA, the CDR3 is TGTGCCAGTAGGGGGACAGGGATGTCCTACGAGCAGTACTTC. The chain joins TRBV19 to TRBJ2-7; TRBD1 matches 9 bases. The germline V gene has CDR1 LNHDA and CDR2 SQIVND (reference sequence). The CDR3 totals 14 residues. J gave up 1 base and V 6 bases, and 4 bases lay outside the gene matches.

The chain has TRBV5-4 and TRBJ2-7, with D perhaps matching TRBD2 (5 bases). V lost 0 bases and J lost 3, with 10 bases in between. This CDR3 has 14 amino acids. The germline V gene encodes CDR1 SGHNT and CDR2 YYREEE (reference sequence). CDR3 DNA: TGTGCCAGCAGCTTGGAACGGGATCTCTACGAGCAGTACTTC. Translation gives CASSLERDLYEQYF.

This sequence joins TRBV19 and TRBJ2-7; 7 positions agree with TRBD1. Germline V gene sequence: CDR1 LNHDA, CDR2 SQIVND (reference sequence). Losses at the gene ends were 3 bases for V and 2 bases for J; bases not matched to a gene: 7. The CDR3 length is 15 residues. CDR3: CASSIIGDSPYEQYF. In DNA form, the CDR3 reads TGTGCCAGTAGTATTATAGGGGACAGTCCCTACGAGCAGTACTTC. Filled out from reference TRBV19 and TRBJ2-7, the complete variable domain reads DGGITQSPKYLFRKEGQNVTLSCEQNLNHDAMYWYRQDPGQGLRLIYYSQIVNDFQKGDIAEGYSVSREKKESFPLTVTSAQKNPTAFYLCASSIIGDSPYEQYFGPGTRLTVT.

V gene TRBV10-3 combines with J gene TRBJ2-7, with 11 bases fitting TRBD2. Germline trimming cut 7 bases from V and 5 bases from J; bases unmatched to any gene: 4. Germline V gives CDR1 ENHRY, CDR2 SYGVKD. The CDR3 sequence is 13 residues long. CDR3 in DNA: TGTGCCATCAAACTAGCGGGAGAGGACGAGCAGTACTTC. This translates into CAIKLAGEDEQYF.

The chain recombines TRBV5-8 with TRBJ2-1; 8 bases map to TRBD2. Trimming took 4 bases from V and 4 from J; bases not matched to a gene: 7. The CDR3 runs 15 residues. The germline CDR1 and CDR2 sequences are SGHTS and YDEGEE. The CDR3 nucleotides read TGTGCCAGCAGCACAAGCGGGAGAGGTTACAATGAGCAGTTCTTC. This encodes CASSTSGRGYNEQFF.

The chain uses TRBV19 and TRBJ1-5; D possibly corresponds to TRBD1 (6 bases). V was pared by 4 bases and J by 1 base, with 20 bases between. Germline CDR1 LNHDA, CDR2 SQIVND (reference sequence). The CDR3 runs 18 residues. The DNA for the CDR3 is TGTGCCAGTAGTACCAGTCCCGGGACAAGGATGAGCAATCAGCCCCAGCATTTT. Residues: CASSTSPGTRMSNQPQHF.

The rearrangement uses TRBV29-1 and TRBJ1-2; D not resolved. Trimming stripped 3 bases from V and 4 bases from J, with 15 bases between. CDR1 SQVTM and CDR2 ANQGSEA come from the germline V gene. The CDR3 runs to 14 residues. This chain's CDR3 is CSVDTHFEGYGYTF. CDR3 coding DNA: TGCAGCGTTGATACCCACTTTGAGGGCTATGGCTACACCTTC.

The CDR3 is CASSFRRDRQETQYF. As DNA, the CDR3 is TGTGCCAGCAGCTTCAGACGGGACAGACAAGAGACCCAGTACTTC. This chain connects TRBV5-8 to TRBJ2-5, with 7 bases that match TRBD1. Trimming at V came to 2 bases and at J to 2 bases, leaving 6 bases not matched to a gene. This CDR3 comprises 15 residues. The germline CDR1 and CDR2 sequences are SGHTS and YDEGEE.

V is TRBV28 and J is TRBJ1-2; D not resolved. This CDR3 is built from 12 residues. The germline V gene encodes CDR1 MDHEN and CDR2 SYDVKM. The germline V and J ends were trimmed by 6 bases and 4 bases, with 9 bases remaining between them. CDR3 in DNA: TGTGCCAGCAGCCCGGTATTCTATGGCTACACCTTC. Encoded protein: CASSPVFYGYTF.

Written as DNA, the CDR3 is TGTGCCAGCAGCGGGACAGGTTCCTCCTACAATGAGCAGTTCTTC. Residues: CASSGTGSSYNEQFF. The rearrangement joins TRBV7-9 to TRBJ2-1; 8 bases align to TRBD1. J was trimmed by 0 bases and V by 5 bases; bases with no gene match: 3. The CDR3 is 15 amino acids. Germline V lookup: CDR1 SEHNR, CDR2 FQNEAQ (reference sequence). The full variable domain, rest sourced from reference TRBV7-9 and TRBJ2-1, is DTGVSQNPRHKITKRGQNVTFRCDPISEHNRLYWYRQTLGQGPEFLTYFQNEAQLEKSRLLSDRFSAERPKGSFSTLEIQRTEQGDSAMYLCASSGTGSSYNEQFFGPGTRLTVL.

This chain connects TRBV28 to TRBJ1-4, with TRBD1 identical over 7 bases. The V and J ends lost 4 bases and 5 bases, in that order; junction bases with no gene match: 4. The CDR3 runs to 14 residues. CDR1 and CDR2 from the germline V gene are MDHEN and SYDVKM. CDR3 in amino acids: CASSSTGRNEKLFF. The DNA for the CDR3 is TGTGCCAGCAGTTCGACAGGGCGAAATGAAAAACTGTTTTTT.

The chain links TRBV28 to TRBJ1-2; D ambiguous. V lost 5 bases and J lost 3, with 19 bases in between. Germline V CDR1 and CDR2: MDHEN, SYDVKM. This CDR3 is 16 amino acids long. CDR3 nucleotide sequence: TGTGCCAGCAGTAAAAATTACCCAATTAACTACTATGGCTACACCTTC. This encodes CASSKNYPINYYGYTF.